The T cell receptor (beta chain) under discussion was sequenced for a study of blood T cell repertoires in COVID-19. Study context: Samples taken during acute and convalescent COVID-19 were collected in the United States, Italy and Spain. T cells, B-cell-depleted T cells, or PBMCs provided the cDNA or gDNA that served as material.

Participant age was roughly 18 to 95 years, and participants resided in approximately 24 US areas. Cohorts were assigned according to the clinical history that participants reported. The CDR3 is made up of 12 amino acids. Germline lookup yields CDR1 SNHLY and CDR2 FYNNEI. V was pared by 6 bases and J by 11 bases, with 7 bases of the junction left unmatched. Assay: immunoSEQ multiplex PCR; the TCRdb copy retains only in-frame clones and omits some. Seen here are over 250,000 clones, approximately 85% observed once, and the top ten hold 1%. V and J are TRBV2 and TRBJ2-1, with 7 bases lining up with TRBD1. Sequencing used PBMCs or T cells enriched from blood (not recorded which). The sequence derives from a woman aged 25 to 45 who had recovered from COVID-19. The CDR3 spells CASRGDREKQFF. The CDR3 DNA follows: TGTGCCAGCAGAGGTGACAGGGAAAAGCAGTTCTTC.